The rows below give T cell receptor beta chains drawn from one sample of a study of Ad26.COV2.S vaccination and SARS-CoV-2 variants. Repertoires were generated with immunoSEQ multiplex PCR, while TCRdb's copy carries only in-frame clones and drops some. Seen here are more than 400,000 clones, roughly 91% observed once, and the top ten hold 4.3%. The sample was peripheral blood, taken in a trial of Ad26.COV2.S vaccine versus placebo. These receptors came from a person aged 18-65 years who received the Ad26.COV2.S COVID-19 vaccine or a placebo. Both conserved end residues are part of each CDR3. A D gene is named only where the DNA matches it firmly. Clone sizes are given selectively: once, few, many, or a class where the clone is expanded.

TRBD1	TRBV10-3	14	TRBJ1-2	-	CAISESRGDYGYTF	TGTGCCATCAGTGAGTCCAGGGGGGACTATGGCTACACCTTC
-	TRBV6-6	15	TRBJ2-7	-	CASSYSNRKSEEQYF	TGTGCCAGCAGTTACTCGAATAGGAAAAGTGAAGAGCAGTACTTC
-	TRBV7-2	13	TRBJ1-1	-	CASSVDPSAEAFF	TGTGCCAGCAGCGTTGACCCCAGCGCTGAAGCTTTCTTT
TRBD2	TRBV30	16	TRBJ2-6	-	CAWAKGGAAGANVLTF	TGTGCCTGGGCGAAGGGAGGGGCGGCTGGGGCCAACGTCCTGACTTTC
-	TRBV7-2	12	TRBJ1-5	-	CASSLGAGPQHF	TGTGCCAGCAGCTTAGGAGCAGGGCCCCAGCATTTT
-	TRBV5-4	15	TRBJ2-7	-	CASSLGGSGDYEQYF	TGTGCCAGCAGTCTGGGGGGTAGCGGAGATTACGAGCAGTACTTC
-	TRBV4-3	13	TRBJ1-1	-	CASSRQLNDEAFF	TGCGCCAGCAGCCGTCAACTTAACGATGAAGCTTTCTTT
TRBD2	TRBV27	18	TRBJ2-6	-	CASTHLIGRAGGANVLTF	TGTGCCAGCACCCATTTAATCGGGAGGGCCGGTGGGGCCAACGTCCTGACTTTC
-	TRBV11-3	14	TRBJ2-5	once	CASSSGTYQETQYF	TGTGCCAGCAGCTCTGGGACCTATCAAGAGACCCAGTACTTC
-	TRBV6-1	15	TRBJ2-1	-	CASSDEGLSYNEQFF	TGTGCCAGCAGTGATGAGGGACTCTCCTACAATGAGCAGTTCTTC
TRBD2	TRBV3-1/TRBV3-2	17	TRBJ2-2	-	CASSHPRGTSHTGELFF	TGTGCCAGCAGCCATCCTCGGGGGACTAGTCACACCGGGGAGCTGTTTTTT
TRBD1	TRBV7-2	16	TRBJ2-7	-	CASSPLHRDRGHEQYF	TGTGCCAGCAGCCCCCTACATCGGGACAGGGGCCACGAGCAGTACTTC
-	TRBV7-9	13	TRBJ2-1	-	CASSLRADNEQFF	TGTGCCAGCAGCTTACGGGCCGACAATGAGCAGTTCTTC
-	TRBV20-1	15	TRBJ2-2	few	CSASKAGEDAGELFF	TGCAGTGCTAGTAAGGCAGGGGAAGATGCCGGGGAGCTGTTTTTT
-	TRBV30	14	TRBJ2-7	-	CAWSVRGEGYEQYF	TGTGCCTGGAGTGTACGGGGAGAGGGCTACGAGCAGTACTTC
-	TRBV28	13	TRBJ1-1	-	CASSLGIEAEAFF	TGTGCCAGCAGTTTAGGTATAGAAGCTGAAGCTTTCTTT
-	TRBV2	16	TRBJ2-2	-	CASSAGGAGRTGELFF	TGTGCCAGCAGTGCCGGGGGAGCTGGAAGGACCGGGGAGCTGTTTTTT
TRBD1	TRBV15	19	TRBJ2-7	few	CATSRDSPAPGQRTYEQYF	TGTGCCACCAGCAGAGATTCCCCCGCCCCGGGACAGAGAACCTACGAGCAGTACTTC
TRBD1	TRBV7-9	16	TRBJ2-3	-	CASSARQGIARDTQYF	TGTGCCAGCAGCGCCAGACAGGGTATCGCGAGGGATACGCAGTATTTT
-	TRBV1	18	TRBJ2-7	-	CTSSQENECKRGGYEQYF	TGCACCAGCAGCCAAGAAAACGAGTGTAAGCGGGGAGGCTACGAGCAGTACTTC